Listed below are T cell receptor beta chains from one sample, sequenced in a study of blood T cell repertoires in COVID-19. Assay used: immunoSEQ multiplex PCR; TCRdb lists only in-frame clones, some missing. Found here are roughly 150,000 clones, approximately 84% of them singletons; the top ten hold over 11%. Source material: peripheral blood. The receptors shown here come from a woman aged 80 or over with acute or convalescent COVID-19. The CDR3 runs from the conserved cysteine through the conserved F or W. D genes are given only for firm matches. Expanded clones are given a class, and other clones once, few, many or no size at all.

abundance	v_gene	d_gene	j_gene	CDR3aa	CDR3nt
NA	TRBV6-5	TRBD1	TRBJ1-2	CASSYSKQGIYGYTF	TGTGCCAGCAGTTACTCGAAACAGGGGATATATGGCTACACCTTC
NA	TRBV3-1/TRBV3-2	TRBD2	TRBJ2-1	CASSQESLAGANEQFF	TGTGCCAGCAGCCAAGAGTCACTAGCGGGAGCCAATGAGCAGTTCTTC
once	TRBV6-1	NA	TRBJ1-2	CASSEPGRYGYTF	TGTGCCAGCAGTGAACCAGGGAGGTATGGCTACACCTTC
NA	TRBV5-1	TRBD1	TRBJ1-4	CASSRQGAGEKLFF	TGCGCCAGCAGCCGACAGGGGGCAGGTGAAAAACTGTTTTTT
NA	TRBV3-1/TRBV3-2	TRBD2	TRBJ2-5	CASSRNLLAGGPGRKTQYF	TGTGCCAGCAGCCGTAACCTACTAGCGGGGGGGCCTGGAAGAAAGACCCAGTACTTC
once	TRBV27	TRBD1	TRBJ2-1	CASSLGQGLYNEQFF	TGTGCCAGCAGTTTGGGACAGGGCCTGTACAATGAGCAGTTCTTC
NA	TRBV7-2	NA	TRBJ1-2	CASTLRWGRDYGYTF	TGTGCCAGCACCCTAAGGTGGGGGCGCGACTATGGCTACACCTTC
NA	TRBV5-1	NA	TRBJ2-5	CASIATGNPGETQYF	TGCGCCAGCATCGCGACCGGGAACCCGGGAGAGACCCAGTACTTC
NA	TRBV28	NA	TRBJ2-4	CASSPSSGVGPIAKNIQYF	TGTGCCAGCAGTCCCAGTTCGGGAGTGGGACCCATAGCCAAAAACATTCAGTACTTC
once	TRBV13	NA	TRBJ1-6	CASSLYQGSYNSPLHF	TGTGCCAGCAGCTTATATCAGGGTTCCTATAATTCACCCCTCCACTTT
NA	TRBV7-2	TRBD2	TRBJ2-1	CASSNPWTSGRVEQFF	TGTGCCAGCAGCAACCCCTGGACTAGCGGGAGGGTTGAGCAGTTCTTC
NA	TRBV6-5	TRBD2	TRBJ2-7	CASTSGLAGPYEQYF	TGTGCCAGCACCTCGGGACTAGCGGGACCCTACGAGCAGTACTTC
NA	TRBV3-1/TRBV3-2	NA	TRBJ1-2	CASSQGARIYGYTF	TGTGCCAGCAGCCAAGGGGCCAGGATCTATGGCTACACCTTC
once	TRBV6-5	NA	TRBJ2-5	CASSYIGLLQETQYF	TGTGCCAGCAGTTACATAGGACTCCTCCAGGAGACCCAGTACTTC
NA	TRBV6-5	TRBD1	TRBJ1-4	CASRHRQGGREKLFF	TGTGCCAGCAGGCACCGACAGGGAGGCCGGGAAAAACTGTTTTTT
NA	TRBV30	NA	TRBJ1-1	CAWSSFDRSMNTEAFF	TGTGCCTGGAGTTCTTTCGACAGGTCCATGAACACTGAAGCTTTCTTT
NA	TRBV7-9	NA	TRBJ1-2	CASSLAQANYGYTF	TGTGCCAGCAGCTTAGCCCAGGCTAACTATGGCTACACCTTC
NA	TRBV20-1	NA	TRBJ1-5	CSASSGDQPQHF	TGCAGTGCTAGTTCGGGGGATCAGCCCCAGCATTTT
NA	TRBV6-1	TRBD2	TRBJ2-1	CASSDLRGGNYNEQFF	TGTGCCAGCAGTGATCTGCGGGGGGGCAATTACAATGAGCAGTTCTTC
NA	TRBV19	TRBD1	TRBJ2-7	CASSLGQGEVYEQYF	TGTGCCAGTAGCCTGGGACAGGGGGAGGTCTACGAGCAGTACTTC
few	TRBV6-5	NA	TRBJ1-2	CASSSGIFTDYGYTF	TGTGCCAGCAGTTCAGGAATTTTTACGGACTATGGCTACACCTTC
NA	TRBV28	NA	TRBJ1-5	CASSPGGGWNQPQHF	TGTGCCAGCAGCCCCGGGGGGGGCTGGAATCAGCCCCAGCATTTT
NA	TRBV6-5	TRBD1	TRBJ1-4	CASRQRGTGTEKLFF	TGTGCCAGCAGGCAGCGCGGGACAGGGACTGAAAAACTGTTTTTT